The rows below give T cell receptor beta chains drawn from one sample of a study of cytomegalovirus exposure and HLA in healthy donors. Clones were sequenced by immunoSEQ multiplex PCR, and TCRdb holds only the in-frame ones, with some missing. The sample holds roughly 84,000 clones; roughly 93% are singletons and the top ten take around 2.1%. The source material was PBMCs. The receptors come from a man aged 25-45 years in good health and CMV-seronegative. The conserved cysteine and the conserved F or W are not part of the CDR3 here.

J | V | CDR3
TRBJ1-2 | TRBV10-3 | AISEIQGSYGYT
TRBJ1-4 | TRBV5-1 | ASTEQAGGNGEKLF
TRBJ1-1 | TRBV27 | ASRGTLRQGTIRNTEAF
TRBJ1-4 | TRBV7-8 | ASSPRQGVTNEKLF
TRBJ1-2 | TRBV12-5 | ASGLADNINLR
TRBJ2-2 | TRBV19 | ASTATGFGIRELF
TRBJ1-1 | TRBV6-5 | ASSYLLTGRETEAF
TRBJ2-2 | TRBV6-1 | ASSGAPGDGELF
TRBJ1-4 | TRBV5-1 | ASSLGSRLWEKLF
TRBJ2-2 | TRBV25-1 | ASSEGDRDTGELF
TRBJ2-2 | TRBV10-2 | ASSESGDRGSGELF
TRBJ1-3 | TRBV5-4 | ASSLDRQSSGNTIY
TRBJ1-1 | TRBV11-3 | ASSLRQGAAEAF
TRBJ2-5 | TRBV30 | AWSVMWNGKETQY
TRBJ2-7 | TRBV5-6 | ASSLVGAGGLAY
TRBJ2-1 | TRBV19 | ASSAGLVEQF
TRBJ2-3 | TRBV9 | ASSPTGFLDTQY
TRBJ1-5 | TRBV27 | ASSLGGRNQPQH
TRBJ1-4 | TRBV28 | ASSSYTDTTNEKLF
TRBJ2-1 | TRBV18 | ASSPEQTGLEQF
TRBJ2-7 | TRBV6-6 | ASSYRDRSYEQY
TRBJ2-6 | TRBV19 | ASRTPGVGANVLT
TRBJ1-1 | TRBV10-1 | ASSPDRVTEAF
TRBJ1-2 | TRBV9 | ASSEGLGTLYGYT
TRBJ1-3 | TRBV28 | ASTQGRTIASGNTIY
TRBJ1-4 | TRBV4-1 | ASSPRDREDEKLF
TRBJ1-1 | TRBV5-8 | ASSLRGDVGAF
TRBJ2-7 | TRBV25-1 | ASGRGIHEQY
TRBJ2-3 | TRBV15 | ATSRDLGDTQY
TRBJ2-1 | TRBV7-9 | ASSLGPYAPNEQF
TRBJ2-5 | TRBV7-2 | ASSLNRKETQY
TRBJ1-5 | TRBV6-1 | ASRGQGDQPQH
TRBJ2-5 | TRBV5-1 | ASSLRQTQETQY
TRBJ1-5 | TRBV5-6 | ASSLLREGFNQPQH
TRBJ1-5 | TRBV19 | ASSRDSLNQPQH
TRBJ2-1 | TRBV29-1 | SARYRGSHGGSYNEQF
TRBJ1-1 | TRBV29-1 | SGGLGTGGSAF
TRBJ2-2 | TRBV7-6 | ASTPGTGRTGELF
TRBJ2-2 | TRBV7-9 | ASSPGLAGTGELF
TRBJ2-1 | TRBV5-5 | ASSSRVGTGSLDNEQF
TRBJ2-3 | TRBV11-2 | ASSLVQGADTQY
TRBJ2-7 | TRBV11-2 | ASSLVMGLDYEQY
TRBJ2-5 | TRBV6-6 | ASSYSLQGGETQY
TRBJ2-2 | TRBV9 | ASSGPTGTPNTGELF
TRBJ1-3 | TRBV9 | ASQPAGSGNTIY
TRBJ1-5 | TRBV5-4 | ASSLAGGSQPQH
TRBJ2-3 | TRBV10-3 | ASSETSGGADTQY